This entry lists 10 T cell receptor beta chains sequenced from one sample in a study of shared clonotypes between healthy human individuals. Produced via immunoSEQ multiplex PCR; TCRdb's table is partial and in-frame only. The sample holds over 1.4 million clones; about 96% are singletons and the top ten take about 1%. Sequencing was performed on naive CD4+ T cells sorted from blood. Subset noted: CD45RA+ positively selected. These receptors were obtained from a man under 40 in good health.

This clone was seen once. The chain links TRBV27 to TRBJ2-1, with a possible D match to TRBD2 (6 bases). Trimming took off 1 base at V and 0 bases at J, with 10 bases between the two ends. There are 16 residues in the CDR3. Germline loops: CDR1 MNHEY, CDR2 SMNVEV (reference sequence). CDR3 DNA sequence: TGTGCCAGCAGTTTATTAGCGACTAGCTCCTACAATGAGCAGTTCTTC. Amino acid sequence: CASSLLATSSYNEQFF.

V and J are TRBV7-8 and TRBJ1-1; no clear D gene. Trimming left V 6 bases short and J 0 bases short, with 8 bases between. The CDR3 extends over 13 amino acids. Per germline, CDR1 SGHVS and CDR2 FQNEAQ. The CDR3 DNA follows: TGTGCCAGCAGTAAAGGGTTGAACACTGAAGCTTTCTTT. Amino acids: CASSKGLNTEAFF.

The V and J genes are TRBV5-1 and TRBJ2-3, with a tentative D call TRBD2 (6 bases). Germline CDR1 SGHRS, CDR2 YFSETQ. V lost 0 bases and J 0 bases, leaving 17 bases between the germline ends. CDR3 size: 18 residues. The CDR3 bases are TGCGCCAGCAGCTTGGCCCGTGACGGGGGAACTAGCACAGATACGCAGTATTTT. It translates to CASSLARDGGTSTDTQYF.

The genes are TRBV5-1 and TRBJ1-2, with D tentatively TRBD1 (6 bases). CDR1 is SGHRS and CDR2 is YFSETQ in the germline V gene. The CDR3 is 14 residues long. V dropped 3 bases and J dropped 5 bases, with 14 bases sitting between them. DNA for the CDR3: TGCGCCAGCAGCTCTCCGACAGGCAGATATGGCTACACCTTC. Translating gives CASSSPTGRYGYTF.

The chain has TRBV2 and TRBJ1-1; 7 bases align to TRBD1. CDR1 SNHLY and CDR2 FYNNEI come from the germline V gene. V dropped 6 bases and J dropped 1; count of bases not matched to a gene: 14. The CDR3 loop spans 17 amino acids. CDR3 amino acids: CASRHRTGLGRNTEAFF. The DNA for the CDR3 is TGTGCCAGCAGGCATAGGACAGGTCTGGGTAGGAACACTGAAGCTTTCTTT.

J is TRBJ2-3 and V is TRBV6-6, with unresolved D. The V and J ends lost 2 bases and 4 bases respectively, with 13 bases between them. This CDR3 has 15 amino acids. The germline gives CDR1 MNHNY, CDR2 SVGAGI (reference sequence). In nucleotides, the CDR3 is TGTGCCAGCAGTTACAACCGGGCCCCCGCAGATACGCAGTATTTT. Residues: CASSYNRAPADTQYF.

Concerning this clone: The junction differs from germline at one of its ends, possibly a read error. The V call is TRBV6-5, the J call TRBJ2-1; TRBD2 aligns across 12 bases. The CDR3 contains 13 residues. Germline loops: CDR1 MNHEY, CDR2 SVGAGI. CDR3 nucleotide sequence: TGTGTCAGCAGTCTAGCGGGAGGGAGGCAGCAGTTCTTC. The encoded protein is CVSSLAGGRQQFF.

The chain couples TRBV4-3 to TRBJ2-1; the match to TRBD2 covers 12 bases. Trimming at V came to 2 bases and at J to 8 bases, leaving 10 bases not matched to a gene. The germline V gene has CDR1 LGHNA and CDR2 YSLEER. The CDR3 is 17 residues long. CDR3 DNA sequence: TGCGCCAGCAGCCAAAGGGGACGGACTAGCGGGAAGGATGAGCAGTTCTTC. It codes for CASSQRGRTSGKDEQFF.

The chain has TRBV6-6 and TRBJ2-7; D is possibly TRBD2 (5 bases). V lost 2 bases and J lost 4, with 15 bases in between. This CDR3 comprises 15 residues. Per germline, CDR1 MNHNY and CDR2 SVGAGI (reference sequence). The CDR3 here is CASSYPGPRGYEQYF. Here the CDR3 DNA reads TGTGCCAGCAGTTACCCCGGGCCACGGGGATACGAGCAGTACTTC.

The chain carries TRBV7-2 and TRBJ2-2; D is uncertain. CDR3 size: 13 residues. V gave up 2 bases and J gave up 6 bases, with 7 bases separating them. The germline V gene has CDR1 SGHTA and CDR2 FQGNSA. The CDR3 protein is CASSLFLPGELFF. For the CDR3, the DNA is TGTGCCAGCAGCTTATTCCTGCCCGGGGAGCTGTTTTTT.